The TCR beta chain under discussion was sequenced for a study of blood T cell repertoires in COVID-19. TCRdb keeps only in-frame clones here, not all; method: immunoSEQ multiplex PCR. Among about 260,000 clones listed, about 86% were seen once. This clone was seen only a few times. The source of this sequence is a man aged 25-45 years with acute COVID-19. Sequencing was performed on PBMCs or T cells enriched from blood (not recorded which).

This CDR3 is CASSDGQNTGELFF. The CDR3 nucleotides are TGTGCCAGCAGTGACGGACAGAACACCGGGGAGCTGTTTTTT. The chain carries TRBV6-4 and TRBJ2-2, with D possibly being TRBD1 (5 bases). Germline CDR1 reads MRHNA; CDR2 reads SNTAGT. V was pared by 2 bases and J by 1 base, with 5 bases between. The CDR3 spans 14 residues.